Below are 11 T cell receptor beta chains sequenced from a single sample in a study of cytomegalovirus exposure and HLA in healthy donors. PCR employed 60 Vbeta and 13 Jbeta primers. Here immunoSEQ multiplex PCR was the method, and the copy in TCRdb shows in-frame clones only, minus some. The table includes under 200,000 clones, over 70% detected once. Sample: PBMCs. The receptors stem from a middle-aged man in good health and CMV-seropositive.

The chain joins TRBV19 to TRBJ1-5; D not resolved. The length of the CDR3 is 15 residues. CDR1 and CDR2 (germline): LNHDA, SQIVND (reference sequence). The V gene lost 3 bases and the J gene lost 4 bases, with 13 bases spanning the gap. Written as DNA, the CDR3 is TGTGCCAGTAGTATGACGGGGAGTAGTAATCAGCCCCAGCATTTT. This translates into CASSMTGSSNQPQHF.

The rearrangement joins TRBV11-3 to TRBJ1-2; D perhaps matches TRBD1 (5 bases). V gave up 4 bases and J gave up 8 bases, with 17 bases separating them. CDR1 is SGHNT and CDR2 is YENEEA in the germline V gene. The CDR3 extends over 14 amino acids. CDR3 loop: CASSSRGGGEGYTF. CDR3 coding DNA: TGTGCCAGCAGCTCCCGAGGAGGAGGGGAGGGCTACACCTTC.

The chain links TRBV5-1 to TRBJ1-2; 11 nucleotides line up with TRBD1. Germline CDR1 SGHRS, CDR2 YFSETQ. The V segment lost 4 bases and the J segment 4 bases; nucleotides outside the gene matches: 9. This CDR3 spans 16 amino acids. The CDR3 nucleotides read TGCGCCAGCAGCCCGACGACCGGGACAGGGGGCTATGGCTACACCTTC. It specifies CASSPTTGTGGYGYTF.

The chain employs TRBV6-6 and TRBJ2-7, with a possible D match to TRBD2 (5 bases). The germline V gene encodes CDR1 MNHNY and CDR2 SVGAGI (reference sequence). The CDR3 extends over 13 amino acids. Deletions cut 6 bases from V and 5 bases from J, with 14 bases between. In DNA form, the CDR3 reads TGTGCCAGCAGCTACCCCAACGGGGACGAGCAGTACTTC. Translated, it gives CASSYPNGDEQYF.

The chain uses TRBV18 and TRBJ2-3; 9 bases match TRBD1. The CDR3 has 16 amino acids. Germline trimming cut 1 base from V and 4 bases from J; bases unmatched to any gene: 6. Germline loops: CDR1 KGHSH, CDR2 LQKENI. The CDR3 region has the DNA TGTGCCAGCTCACCACGGGACAGGGATCGCCCAGATACGCAGTATTTT. This encodes CASSPRDRDRPDTQYF.

The chain uses TRBV2 and TRBJ1-1; 8 positions match TRBD1. The CDR3 consists of 14 residues. Germline CDR1 SNHLY, CDR2 FYNNEI. The J segment lost 0 bases and the V segment lost 5 bases, leaving 2 bases of the junction unmatched. This chain's CDR3 is CASSWTGMNTEAFF. DNA of the CDR3: TGTGCCAGCAGTTGGACAGGGATGAACACTGAAGCTTTCTTT.

The gene calls are TRBV7-3 and TRBJ2-2, with 8 bases fitting TRBD1. The germline V gene encodes CDR1 SGHTA and CDR2 FQGTGA. This CDR3 is built from 16 residues. Germline trimming cut 5 bases from V and 0 bases from J; bases unmatched to any gene: 5. CDR3 in amino acids: CASSAGQGANTGELFF. Written as DNA, the CDR3 is TGTGCCAGCAGCGCCGGACAGGGCGCGAACACCGGGGAGCTGTTTTTT.

The J gene is TRBJ2-3, the V gene TRBV6-1; tentative D call: TRBD1 (5 bases). The germline V gene has CDR1 MNHNS and CDR2 SASEGT. V lost 2 bases, J lost 3 bases, and 18 bases lay in between. The CDR3 spans 17 residues. The CDR3, as DNA: TGTGCCAGCAGTGAAAAACGGAGCGCAAGGGGAACAGATACGCAGTATTTT. Translated, it gives CASSEKRSARGTDTQYF.

The chain combines TRBV15 with TRBJ2-5; TRBD2 matches 10 bases. V shed 1 base and J 5 bases; nucleotides not matched to a gene: 10. This CDR3 is built from 17 residues. The germline V gene has CDR1 LNHNV and CDR2 YYDKDF (reference sequence). The CDR3 nucleotides are TGTGCCACCAGCAGAGCTCGGTCCCTAGCGGGAGAGGAGACCCAGTACTTC. It yields the protein CATSRARSLAGEETQYF.

The chain joins TRBV11-3 to TRBJ2-1; 12 nucleotides match TRBD2. Per germline, CDR1 SGHNT and CDR2 YENEEA. The CDR3 has 16 residues. The V gene end was trimmed by 5 bases and the J gene end by 4 bases; junction bases not matched to a gene: 6. In nucleotides, the CDR3 is TGTGCCAGCAGCCCCCGGACTAGCGGGAAATACAATGAGCAGTTCTTC. Amino acid sequence: CASSPRTSGKYNEQFF.

The chain combines TRBV19 with TRBJ2-7, with TRBD2 as a possible D gene (6 bases). The CDR3 covers 12 residues. The germline gives CDR1 LNHDA, CDR2 SQIVND (reference sequence). The V end lost 5 bases, the J end lost 6 bases, and 11 bases lay between the germline ends. CDR3 loop: CASSHRGLEQYF. The CDR3 bases are TGTGCCAGTAGTCATCGGGGACTCGAGCAGTACTTC.